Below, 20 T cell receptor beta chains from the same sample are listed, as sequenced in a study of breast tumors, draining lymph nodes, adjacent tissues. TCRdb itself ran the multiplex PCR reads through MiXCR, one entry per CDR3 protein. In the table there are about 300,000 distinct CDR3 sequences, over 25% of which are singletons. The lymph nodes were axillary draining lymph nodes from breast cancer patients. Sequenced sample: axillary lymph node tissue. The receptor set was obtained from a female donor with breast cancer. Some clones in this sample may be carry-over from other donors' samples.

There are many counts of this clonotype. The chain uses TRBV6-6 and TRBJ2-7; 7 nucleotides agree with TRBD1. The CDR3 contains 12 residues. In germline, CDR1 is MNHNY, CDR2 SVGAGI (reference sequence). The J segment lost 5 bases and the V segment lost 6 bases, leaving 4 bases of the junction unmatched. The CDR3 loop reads CASRTTGDEQYF. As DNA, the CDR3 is TGTGCCAGCAGGACAACAGGGGACGAGCAGTACTTC.

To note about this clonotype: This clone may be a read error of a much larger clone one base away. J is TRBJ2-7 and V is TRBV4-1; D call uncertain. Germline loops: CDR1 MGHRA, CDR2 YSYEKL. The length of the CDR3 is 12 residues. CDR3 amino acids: CASSQDYREQHF. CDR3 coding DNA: TGCGCCAGCAGCCAAGATTATCGCGAGCAGCACTTC.

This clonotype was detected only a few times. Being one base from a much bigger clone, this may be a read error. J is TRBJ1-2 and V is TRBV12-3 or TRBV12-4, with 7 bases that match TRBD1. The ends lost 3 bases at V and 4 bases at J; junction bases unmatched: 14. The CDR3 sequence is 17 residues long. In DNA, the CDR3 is TGTGCCAGCAGTTTCGGCCTGGGAGGACAGGTAGCCTATGGCTACACCTTC. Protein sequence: CASSFGLGGQVAYGYTF.

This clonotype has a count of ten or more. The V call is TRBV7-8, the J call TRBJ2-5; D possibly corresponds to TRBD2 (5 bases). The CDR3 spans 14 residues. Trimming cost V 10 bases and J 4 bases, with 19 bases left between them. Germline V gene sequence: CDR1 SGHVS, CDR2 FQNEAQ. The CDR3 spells CATRNTRGLETQYF. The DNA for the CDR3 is TGTGCCACCCGTAACACCCGGGGTTTAGAGACCCAGTACTTC.

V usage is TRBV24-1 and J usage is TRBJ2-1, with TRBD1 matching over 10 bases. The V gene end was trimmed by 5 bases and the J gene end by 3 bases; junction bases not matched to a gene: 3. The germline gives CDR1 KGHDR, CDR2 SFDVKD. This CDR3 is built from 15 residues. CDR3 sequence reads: CATSARDRGYNEQFF. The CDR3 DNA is TGTGCCACCAGTGCTAGGGACAGGGGCTACAATGAGCAGTTCTTC.

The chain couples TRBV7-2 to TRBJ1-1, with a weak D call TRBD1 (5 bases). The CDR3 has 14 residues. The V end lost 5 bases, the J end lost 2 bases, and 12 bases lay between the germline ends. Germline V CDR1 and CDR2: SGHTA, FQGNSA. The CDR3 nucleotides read TGTGCCAGCAGCCCTCAGACAGCCAACACTGAAGCTTTCTTT. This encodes CASSPQTANTEAFF.

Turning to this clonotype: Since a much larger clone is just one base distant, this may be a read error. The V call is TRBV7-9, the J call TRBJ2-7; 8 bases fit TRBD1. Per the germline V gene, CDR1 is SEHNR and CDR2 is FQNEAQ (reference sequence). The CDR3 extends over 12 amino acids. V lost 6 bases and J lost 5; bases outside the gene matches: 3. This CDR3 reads CASRRTGNEQYF. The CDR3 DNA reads TGTGCCAGCAGAAGGACAGGGAACGAGCAGTACTTC.

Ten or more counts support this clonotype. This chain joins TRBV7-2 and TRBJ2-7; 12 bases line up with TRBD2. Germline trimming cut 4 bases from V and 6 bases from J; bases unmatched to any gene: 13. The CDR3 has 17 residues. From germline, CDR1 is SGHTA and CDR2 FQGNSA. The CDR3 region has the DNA TGTGCCAGCAGCTCAACCCTACTAGCGGGAGGCGTTGGCGAGCAGTACTTC. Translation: CASSSTLLAGGVGEQYF.

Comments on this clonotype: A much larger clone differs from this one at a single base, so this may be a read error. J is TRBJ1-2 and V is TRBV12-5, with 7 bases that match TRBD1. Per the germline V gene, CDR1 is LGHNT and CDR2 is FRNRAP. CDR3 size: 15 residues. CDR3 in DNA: TGTGCTAGTGGTTTGGTACAGGGGCCAAACTATGGCTGCACCTTC. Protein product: CASGLVQGPNYGCTF.

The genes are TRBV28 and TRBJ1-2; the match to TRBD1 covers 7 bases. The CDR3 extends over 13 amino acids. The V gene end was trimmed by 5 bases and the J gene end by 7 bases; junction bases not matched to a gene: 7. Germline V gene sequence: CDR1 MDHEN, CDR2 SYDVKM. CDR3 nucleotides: TGTGCCAGCAGTGGGGGACAGAGGGTTGGCTACACCTTC. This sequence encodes CASSGGQRVGYTF.

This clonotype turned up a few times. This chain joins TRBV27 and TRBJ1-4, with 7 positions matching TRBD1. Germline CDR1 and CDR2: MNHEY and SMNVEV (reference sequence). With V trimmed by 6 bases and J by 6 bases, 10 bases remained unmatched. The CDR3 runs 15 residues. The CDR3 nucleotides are TGTGCCAGCAGACTCACAGGGGTTTTGGATGAAAAACTGTTTTTT. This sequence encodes CASRLTGVLDEKLFF. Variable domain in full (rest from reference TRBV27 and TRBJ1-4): EAQVTQNPRYLITVTGKKLTVTCSQNMNHEYMSWYRQDPGLGLRQIYYSMNVEVTDKGDVPEGYKVSRKEKRNFPLILESPSPNQTSLYFCASRLTGVLDEKLFFGSGTQLSVL.

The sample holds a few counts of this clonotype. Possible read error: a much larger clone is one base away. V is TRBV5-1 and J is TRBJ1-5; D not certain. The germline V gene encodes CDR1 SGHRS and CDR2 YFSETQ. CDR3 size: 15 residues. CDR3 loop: CASRLDQFSNQPQHF. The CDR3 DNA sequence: TGCGCCAGCCGCTTGGATCAGTTTAGCAATCAGCCCCAGCATTTT.

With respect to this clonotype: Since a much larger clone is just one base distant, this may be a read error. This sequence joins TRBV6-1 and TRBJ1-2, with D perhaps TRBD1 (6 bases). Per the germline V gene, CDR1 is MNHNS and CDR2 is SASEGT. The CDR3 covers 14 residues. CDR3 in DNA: TGTGCCAGCAGTGAAGAACAGGGTGGGTATGGCCACACCTTC. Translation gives CASSEEQGGYGHTF.

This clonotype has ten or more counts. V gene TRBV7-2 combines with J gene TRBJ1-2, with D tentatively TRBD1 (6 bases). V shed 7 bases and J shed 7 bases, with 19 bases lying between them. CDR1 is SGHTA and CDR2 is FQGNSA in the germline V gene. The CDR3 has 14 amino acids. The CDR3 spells CASTRGGGLTGYTF. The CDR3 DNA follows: TGTGCCAGCACAAGAGGGGGGGGATTGACTGGCTACACCTTC.

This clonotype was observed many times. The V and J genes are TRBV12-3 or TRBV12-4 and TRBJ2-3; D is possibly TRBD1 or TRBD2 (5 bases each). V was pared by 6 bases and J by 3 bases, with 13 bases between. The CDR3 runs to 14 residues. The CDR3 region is CASSPRGRTDTQYF. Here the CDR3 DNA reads TGTGCCAGCAGCCCTCGGGGCAGGACAGATACGCAGTATTTT.

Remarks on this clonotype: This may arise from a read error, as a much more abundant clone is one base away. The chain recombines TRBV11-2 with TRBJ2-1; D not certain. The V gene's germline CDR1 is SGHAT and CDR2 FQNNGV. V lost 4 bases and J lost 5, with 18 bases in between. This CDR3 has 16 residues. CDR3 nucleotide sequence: TGTGCCAGCAGCTCCATTACAAGCTTCTGGGACAATGAGCAGTTCTTC. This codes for CASSSITSFWDNEQFF.

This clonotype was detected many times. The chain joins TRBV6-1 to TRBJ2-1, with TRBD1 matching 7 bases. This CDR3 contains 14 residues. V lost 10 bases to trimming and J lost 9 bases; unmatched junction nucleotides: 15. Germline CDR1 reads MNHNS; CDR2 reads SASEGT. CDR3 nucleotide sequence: TGTGCCATACTACAGGGGCCTCGTACTGCTGAGCAGTTCTTC. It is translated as CAILQGPRTAEQFF.

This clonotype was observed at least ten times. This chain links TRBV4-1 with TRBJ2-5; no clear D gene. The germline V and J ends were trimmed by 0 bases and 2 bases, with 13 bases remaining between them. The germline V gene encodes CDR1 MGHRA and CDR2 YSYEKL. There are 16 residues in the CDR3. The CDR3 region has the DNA TGCGCCAGCAGCCAAGAGTACCTGGGCGTACAAGAGACCCAGTACTTC. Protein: CASSQEYLGVQETQYF.

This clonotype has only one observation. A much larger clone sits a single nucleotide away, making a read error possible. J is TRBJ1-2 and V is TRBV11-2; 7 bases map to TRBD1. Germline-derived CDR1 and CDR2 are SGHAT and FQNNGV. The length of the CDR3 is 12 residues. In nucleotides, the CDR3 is TGTGCCTGCAGCTCATACAGGGGTGGCTACACCTTC. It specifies CACSSYRGGYTF.

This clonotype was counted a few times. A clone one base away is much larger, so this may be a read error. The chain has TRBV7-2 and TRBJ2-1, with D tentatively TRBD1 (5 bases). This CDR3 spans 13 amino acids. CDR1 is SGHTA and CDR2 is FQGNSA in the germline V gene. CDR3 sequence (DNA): TGTGCCAGCAGCTTTGCAGGGTGGAATGAGCAGTCCTTC. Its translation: CASSFAGWNEQSF.